This T cell receptor (beta chain) originates from a study of beta chain features in type 1 diabetes. In its sample, this clone was seen a few times. Its cognate antigen is unknown. Study outcomes and limitations: Within each of all four CD4+ subsets, Type 1 diabetes patients had TCRB CDR3s that were moderately but significantly shorter.

All of the isolated RNA was reverse transcribed, so expressed TCRB transcripts were sequenced. Some clones are missing from TCRdb's copy, which holds only in-frame ones; the method was immunoSEQ multiplex PCR. The sample yields a few hundred thousand clones, approximately 15% seen once. The sequenced sample was naive CD4+ T cells from blood. The receptor was isolated from a man in his thirties or forties in good health.

The CDR3 DNA reads as TGTGCCAGCAGCCCAAGGACTCAGGTGGATACGCAGTATTTT. Its translation: CASSPRTQVDTQYF. The rearrangement links TRBV2 to TRBJ2-3; tentatively, D is TRBD2 (5 bases). Trimming took 6 bases from V and 6 from J, leaving 16 bases between them. CDR1 is SNHLY, CDR2 FYNNEI, per germline. The CDR3 spans 14 residues.